These 13 T cell receptor beta chains were sequenced from one sample in a study of blood T cell repertoires in COVID-19. The protocol was immunoSEQ multiplex PCR, while the TCRdb copy is restricted to in-frame clones and leaves out a portion. Among 100,000 or so clones listed, approximately 83% were seen once. The specimen sequenced was PBMCs or T cells enriched from blood (not recorded which). The receptors here all came from a woman in her forties or fifties who had recovered from COVID-19.

This chain uses TRBV6-5 with TRBJ1-1; D perhaps matches TRBD1 (5 bases). This CDR3 has 13 amino acids. The V gene lost 2 bases and the J gene lost 4 bases, with 8 bases spanning the gap. CDR1 is MNHEY and CDR2 is SVGAGI in the germline V gene. Here the CDR3 reads CASSYRGITEAFF. CDR3 nucleotides: TGTGCCAGCAGTTACCGGGGGATCACTGAAGCTTTCTTT.

The chain links TRBV3-1 (or the pseudogene TRBV3-2) to TRBJ1-4; D is possibly TRBD1 (6 bases). V dropped 4 bases and J dropped 3 bases, with 15 bases sitting between them. The CDR3 has 16 residues. Germline V CDR1 and CDR2: LGHDT, YNNKEL (reference sequence). The CDR3 coding sequence is TGTGCCAGCAGCCCCTCGGGGGGGCGAGCTAATGAAAAACTGTTTTTT. Translated: CASSPSGGRANEKLFF.

V is TRBV4-1 and J is TRBJ1-3, with D possibly TRBD1 on 6 matching bases. The CDR3 is made up of 14 amino acids. The V gene's germline CDR1 is MGHRA and CDR2 YSYEKL. V gave up 2 bases and J gave up 4 bases, with 9 bases separating them. The CDR3, as DNA: TGCGCCAGCAGCCAACTACAGGGAGGAAACACCATATATTTT. It encodes CASSQLQGGNTIYF.

The V gene is TRBV27, the J gene TRBJ1-2, with 11 bases lining up with TRBD1. J gave up 4 bases and V 3 bases, and 13 bases lay outside the gene matches. CDR1 MNHEY and CDR2 SMNVEV come from the germline V gene (reference sequence). The CDR3 contains 18 residues. The chain's CDR3 is CASSFDPLRGQGVYGYTF. As DNA, the CDR3 is TGTGCCAGCAGTTTCGACCCCCTCCGGGGACAGGGGGTCTATGGCTACACCTTC.

The V call is TRBV24-1, the J call TRBJ2-1; a possible D gene is TRBD1 (6 bases). Germline assignment: CDR1 KGHDR and CDR2 SFDVKD. The CDR3 is 15 residues long. Trimming stripped 4 bases from V and 1 base from J, with 10 bases between. CDR3 loop: CATSDPRGSYNEQFF. DNA for the CDR3: TGTGCCACCAGTGACCCAAGGGGGTCCTACAATGAGCAGTTCTTC.

The rearrangement joins TRBV15 to TRBJ2-7; D unclear. The length of the CDR3 is 13 residues. V was trimmed by 4 bases and J by 7 bases, leaving 14 bases between them. Per the germline V gene, CDR1 is LNHNV and CDR2 is YYDKDF (reference sequence). The DNA of the CDR3 is TGTGCCACCAGCATGATTCTCTCTCGGGAGCAGTACTTC. Translated: CATSMILSREQYF.

This clone came up once. This rearrangement joins TRBV27 to TRBJ2-5; 8 bases map to TRBD2. CDR3 length: 14 amino acids. Per germline, CDR1 MNHEY and CDR2 SMNVEV (reference sequence). V lost 4 bases to trimming and J lost 4 bases; unmatched junction nucleotides: 5. This CDR3 reads CASSYGLAGETQYF. The DNA of the CDR3 is TGTGCCAGCAGTTATGGACTAGCTGGAGAGACCCAGTACTTC.

The chain is built from TRBV25-1 and TRBJ2-1; no definite D call. The CDR3 is 16 amino acids. Trimming shortened V by 3 bases and J by 1 base, and 13 bases separated the two germline ends. From germline, CDR1 is MGHDK and CDR2 SYGVNS. This CDR3 is CASSDYDARSYNEQFF. The CDR3 DNA reads as TGTGCCAGCAGTGATTATGACGCTAGGTCCTACAATGAGCAGTTCTTC.

The CDR3: CASEQLAGGIGQFF. CDR3 coding DNA: TGTGCCAGCGAACAACTAGCGGGAGGAATCGGGCAGTTCTTC. The V gene is TRBV13, the J gene TRBJ2-1, with 12 bases fitting TRBD2. The CDR3 is 14 residues long. Germline CDR1 is PRHDT and CDR2 is FYEKMQ (reference sequence). J was trimmed by 12 bases and V by 8 bases; bases with no gene match: 11. The full variable domain, rest sourced from reference TRBV13 and TRBJ2-1, is AAGVIQSPRHLIKEKRETATLKCYPIPRHDTVYWYQQGPGQDPQFLISFYEKMQSDKGSIPDRFSAQQFSDYHSELNMSSLELGDSALYFCASEQLAGGIGQFFGPGTRLTVL.

The chain carries TRBV5-1 and TRBJ1-3; TRBD1 matches 9 bases. The length of the CDR3 is 15 residues. Germline values: CDR1 SGHRS, CDR2 YFSETQ. Germline trimming cut 2 bases from V and 8 bases from J; bases unmatched to any gene: 8. The DNA of the CDR3 is TGCGCCAGCAGCTTAGAGGGACAGGGCTTTGACACCATATATTTT. Translated: CASSLEGQGFDTIYF.

The genes are TRBV6-5 and TRBJ1-1; 11 bases are a match to TRBD1. The germline CDR1 and CDR2 sequences are MNHEY and SVGAGI. This CDR3 contains 15 residues. Losses at the gene ends were 2 bases for V and 2 bases for J; bases not matched to a gene: 1. CDR3 residues: CASSYGTGGNTEAFF. In nucleotides, the CDR3 is TGTGCCAGCAGTTACGGGACAGGGGGAAACACTGAAGCTTTCTTT.

This clone was observed a few times. This chain joins TRBV18 and TRBJ1-2; possible D gene TRBD1, 5 bases. The CDR3 is 12 residues long. Germline values: CDR1 KGHSH, CDR2 LQKENI. Deletions cut 3 bases from V and 5 bases from J, with 7 bases between. CDR3 amino acids: CASSPGGYGYTF. The CDR3 nucleotides are TGTGCCAGCTCACCGGGGGGGTATGGCTACACCTTC.

V is TRBV28 and J is TRBJ2-6, with 11 nucleotides matching TRBD1. The CDR3 totals 18 residues. Germline assignment: CDR1 MDHEN and CDR2 SYDVKM. The V segment lost 5 bases and the J segment 0 bases; nucleotides outside the gene matches: 6. This CDR3 is CASSPGTGGFSGANVLTF. CDR3 coding DNA: TGTGCCAGCAGTCCCGGGACAGGGGGGTTCTCTGGGGCCAACGTCCTGACTTTC.